This is a list of T cell receptor beta chains from one sample in a study of blood T cell repertoires in COVID-19. Here immunoSEQ multiplex PCR was the method, and the copy in TCRdb shows in-frame clones only, minus some. The sample has 200,000 to 300,000 clones, about 85% seen once. The specimen sequenced was peripheral blood. Receptors originate from a man aged 55 to 70 who had recovered from COVID-19. CDR3s include the opening cysteine and the closing phenylalanine or tryptophan. The D gene is left open where the match is weak. The listing skips clone size in some rows; elsewhere it reads once, few, many or a size class.

clone_size	v_call	d_call	j_call	cdr3_nt	cdr3_aa
few	TRBV12-3/TRBV12-4	-	TRBJ2-3	TGTGCCAGCAGTCTCACAGATACGCAGTATTTT	CASSLTDTQYF
few	TRBV29-1	-	TRBJ2-4	TGCAGCGTTGTCTTGTCAGGCTCCCCAAACATTCAGTACTTC	CSVVLSGSPNIQYF
-	TRBV7-8	TRBD2	TRBJ2-2	TGTGCCAGCAGCTTAGCGCCAAGCGGGGGGACCACCGGGGAGCTGTTTTTT	CASSLAPSGGTTGELFF
once	TRBV3-1/TRBV3-2	TRBD1	TRBJ2-7	TGTGCCAGCAGCCAATGGGGACAGGGGGCTTACGAGCAGTACTTC	CASSQWGQGAYEQYF
-	TRBV25-1	TRBD2	TRBJ2-1	TGTGCCAGCAGTGATCCCCAGCGGGGGGATGAGCAGTTCTTC	CASSDPQRGDEQFF
once	TRBV30	-	TRBJ2-3	TGTGCCTGGAGTGTACTCAGGGGCCATACGCAGTATTTT	CAWSVLRGHTQYF
-	TRBV29-1	-	TRBJ2-7	TGCAGCGTTTTTAAACTAGGGGAGCAGTACTTC	CSVFKLGEQYF
-	TRBV5-8	-	TRBJ1-6	TGTGCCAGCAGCCTGACAGTCTCCTATAATTCACCCCTCCACTTT	CASSLTVSYNSPLHF
-	TRBV3-1/TRBV3-2	-	TRBJ1-2	TGTGCCAGCAGCCAAGGGCAGGGAGGCGGCTACACCTTC	CASSQGQGGGYTF
-	TRBV11-2	TRBD2	TRBJ2-1	TGTGCCAGCAGCTTGTTCGGGTCTTCAGCGGGGGGCCGTTACAATGAGCAGTTCTTC	CASSLFGSSAGGRYNEQFF
-	TRBV18	-	TRBJ2-3	TGTGCCAGCTCACCACGTCGAAGCGGGTTAGCTTCGGATACGCAGTATTTT	CASSPRRSGLASDTQYF
-	TRBV5-6	-	TRBJ1-1	TGTGCCAGCAGCTTCTCGCCCGCGAATACTGAAGCTTTCTTT	CASSFSPANTEAFF
-	TRBV12-5	-	TRBJ1-5	TGTGCTAGTGGTCCGAATGTACTGACGGGGTATAGCAATCAGCCCCAGCATTTT	CASGPNVLTGYSNQPQHF
-	TRBV5-1	-	TRBJ2-5	TGCGCCAGCAGCTTGGGCGGGTTAGGCGAGACCCAGTACTTC	CASSLGGLGETQYF
once	TRBV3-1/TRBV3-2	-	TRBJ2-7	TGTGCCAGCAGCCAAGGGCGGCCCTACGAGCAGTACTTC	CASSQGRPYEQYF
-	TRBV6-1	-	TRBJ2-7	TGTGCCAGCAGTGAAAAGAGGGCTACCAAGCAGTACTTC	CASSEKRATKQYF
-	TRBV24-1	TRBD2	TRBJ2-1	TGTGCCACCAGTGATCCCGGGCGGGGGGATTGGAATGAGCAGTTCTTC	CATSDPGRGDWNEQFF
once	TRBV27	TRBD1	TRBJ1-5	TGTGCCAGCAGTTCACCTAGGGGGCGAGGCAATCAGCCCCAGCATTTT	CASSSPRGRGNQPQHF
-	TRBV10-2	TRBD1	TRBJ1-2	TGCGCCAGCAGGGAGACAGGGGAAAACTATGGCTACACCTTC	CASRETGENYGYTF
-	TRBV5-1	-	TRBJ1-2	TGCGCCAGCAGTTACGGAGTCGTAAACTATGGCTACACCTTC	CASSYGVVNYGYTF
-	TRBV5-1	TRBD2	TRBJ2-1	TGCGCCAGCAGCTTGGGTTTCGGGGGGAATGAGCAGTTCTTC	CASSLGFGGNEQFF
-	TRBV9	TRBD1	TRBJ1-6	TGTGCCAGCAGCGTAGAGGGACAGGTCAATTCACCCCTCCACTTT	CASSVEGQVNSPLHF
-	TRBV10-3	-	TRBJ1-3	TGTGCCATCAGTGACAGGGCTAACTCTGGAAACACCATATATTTT	CAISDRANSGNTIYF
-	TRBV15	-	TRBJ1-2	TGTGCCACCAGCAGGGGCAGGTCTAACTATGGCTACACCTTC	CATSRGRSNYGYTF
-	TRBV2	TRBD1	TRBJ2-2	TGTGCCAGCACTCGGACAGGGCAGACCGGGGAGCTGTTTTTT	CASTRTGQTGELFF
-	TRBV27	TRBD1	TRBJ2-7	TGTGCCAGCAGTCTAACAGGGGGCGCGGGCGAGCAGTACTTC	CASSLTGGAGEQYF